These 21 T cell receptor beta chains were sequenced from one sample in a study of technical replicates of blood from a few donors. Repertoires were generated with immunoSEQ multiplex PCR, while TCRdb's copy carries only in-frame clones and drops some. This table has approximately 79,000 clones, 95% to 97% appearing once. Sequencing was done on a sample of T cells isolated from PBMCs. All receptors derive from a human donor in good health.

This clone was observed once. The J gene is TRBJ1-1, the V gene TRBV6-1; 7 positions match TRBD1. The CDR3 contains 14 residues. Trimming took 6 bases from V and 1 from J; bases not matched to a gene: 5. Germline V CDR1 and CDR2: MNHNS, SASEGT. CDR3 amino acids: CASSATGENTEAFF. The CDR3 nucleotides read TGTGCCAGCAGCGCTACAGGGGAGAACACTGAAGCTTTCTTT.

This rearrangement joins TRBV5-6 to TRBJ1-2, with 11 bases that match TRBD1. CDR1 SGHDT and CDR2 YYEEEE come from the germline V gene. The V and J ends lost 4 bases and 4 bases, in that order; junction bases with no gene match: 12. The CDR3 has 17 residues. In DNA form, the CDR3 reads TGTGCCAGCAGCATAAGGCGGGGGGACAGGGGGAGCTATGGCTACACCTTC. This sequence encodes CASSIRRGDRGSYGYTF.

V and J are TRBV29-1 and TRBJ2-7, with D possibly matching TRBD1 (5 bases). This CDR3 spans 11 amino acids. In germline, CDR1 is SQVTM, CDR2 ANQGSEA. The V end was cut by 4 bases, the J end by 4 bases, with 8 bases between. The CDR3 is CSVGTKYEQYF. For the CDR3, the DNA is TGCAGCGTTGGGACAAAATACGAGCAGTACTTC.

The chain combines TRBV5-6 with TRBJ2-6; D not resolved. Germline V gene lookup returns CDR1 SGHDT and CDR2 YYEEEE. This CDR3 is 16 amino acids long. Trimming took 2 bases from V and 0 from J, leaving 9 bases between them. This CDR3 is CASSFPLLSGANVLTF. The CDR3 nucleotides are TGTGCCAGCAGCTTCCCGTTACTCTCTGGGGCCAACGTCCTGACTTTC.

The CDR3 is CASSQGMRNEKLFF. CDR3 bases: TGCGCCAGCAGCCAAGGGATGCGGAATGAAAAACTGTTTTTT. The chain has TRBV4-1 and TRBJ1-4; D gene uncertain. V lost 1 base to trimming and J lost 5 bases, with 8 bases between them. Germline V gene sequence: CDR1 MGHRA, CDR2 YSYEKL. This CDR3 has 14 residues.

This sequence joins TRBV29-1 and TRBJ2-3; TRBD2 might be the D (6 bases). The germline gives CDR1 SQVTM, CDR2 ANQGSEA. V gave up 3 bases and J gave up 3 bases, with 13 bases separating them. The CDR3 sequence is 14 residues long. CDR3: CSVDSGVGTDTQYF. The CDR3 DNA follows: TGCAGCGTTGATTCGGGGGTAGGGACAGATACGCAGTATTTT.

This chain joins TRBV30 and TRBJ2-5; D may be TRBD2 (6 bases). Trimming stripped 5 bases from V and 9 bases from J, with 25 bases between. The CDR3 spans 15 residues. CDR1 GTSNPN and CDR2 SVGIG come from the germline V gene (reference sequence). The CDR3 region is CAWATGTPLLGAQYF. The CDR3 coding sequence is TGTGCCTGGGCTACCGGGACTCCGTTGCTCGGGGCCCAGTACTTC.

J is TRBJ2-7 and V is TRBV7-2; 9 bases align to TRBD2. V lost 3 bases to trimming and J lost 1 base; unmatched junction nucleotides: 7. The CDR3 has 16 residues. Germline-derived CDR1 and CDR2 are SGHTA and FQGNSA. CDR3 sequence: CASSFPRTSASYEQYF. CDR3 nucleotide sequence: TGTGCCAGCAGCTTCCCAAGGACTAGCGCATCCTACGAGCAGTACTTC.

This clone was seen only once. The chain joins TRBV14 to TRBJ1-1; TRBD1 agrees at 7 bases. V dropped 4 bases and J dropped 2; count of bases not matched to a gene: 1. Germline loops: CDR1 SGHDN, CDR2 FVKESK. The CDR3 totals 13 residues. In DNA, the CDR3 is TGTGCCAGCAGCCGACAGGGTAACACTGAAGCTTTCTTT. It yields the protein CASSRQGNTEAFF.

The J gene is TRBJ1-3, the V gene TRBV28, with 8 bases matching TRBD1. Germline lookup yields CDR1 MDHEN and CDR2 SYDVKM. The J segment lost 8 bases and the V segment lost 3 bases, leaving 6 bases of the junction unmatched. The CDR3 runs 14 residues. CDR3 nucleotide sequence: TGTGCCAGCAGTTTCCGACAGGGGCCTTACACCATATATTTT. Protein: CASSFRQGPYTIYF. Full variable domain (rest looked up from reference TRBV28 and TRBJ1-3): DVKVTQSSRYLVKRTGEKVFLECVQDMDHENMFWYRQDPGLGLRLIYFSYDVKMKEKGDIPEGYSVSREKKERFSLILESASTNQTSMYLCASSFRQGPYTIYFGEGSWLTVV.

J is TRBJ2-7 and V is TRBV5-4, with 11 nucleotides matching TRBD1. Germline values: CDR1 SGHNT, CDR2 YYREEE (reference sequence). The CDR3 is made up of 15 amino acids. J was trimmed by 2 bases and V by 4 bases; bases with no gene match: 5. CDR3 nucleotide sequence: TGTGCCAGCAGCCAACCGGACAGGGGGCCCTACGAGCAGTACTTC. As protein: CASSQPDRGPYEQYF.

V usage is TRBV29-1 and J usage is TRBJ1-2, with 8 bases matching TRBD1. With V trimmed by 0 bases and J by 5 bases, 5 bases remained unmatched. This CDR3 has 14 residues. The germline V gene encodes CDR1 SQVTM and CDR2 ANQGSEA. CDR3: CSVEENRGRYGYTF. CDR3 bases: TGCAGCGTTGAAGAAAACAGGGGGAGATATGGCTACACCTTC.

CDR3 coding DNA: TGCAGCGTTCTCACCCAAGGACAGGGGAACACCGGGGAGCTGTTTTTT. Its translation: CSVLTQGQGNTGELFF. The rearrangement joins TRBV29-1 to TRBJ2-2; 8 bases are a match to TRBD1. This CDR3 is 16 amino acids long. V gave up 5 bases and J gave up 1 base; unmatched junction bases: 9. The germline gives CDR1 SQVTM, CDR2 ANQGSEA.

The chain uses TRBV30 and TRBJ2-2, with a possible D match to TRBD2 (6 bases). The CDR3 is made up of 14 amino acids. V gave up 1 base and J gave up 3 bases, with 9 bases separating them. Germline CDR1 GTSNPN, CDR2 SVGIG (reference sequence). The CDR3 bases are TGTGCCTGGAGTGAGGGGACTTACACCGGGGAGCTGTTTTTT. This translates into CAWSEGTYTGELFF.

The CDR3 sequence is CASSLSPSGYEQYF. The DNA of the CDR3 is TGTGCCAGCAGCTTGAGTCCTAGCGGATACGAGCAGTACTTC. The V and J genes are TRBV5-4 and TRBJ2-7; 7 bases line up with TRBD2. With V trimmed by 1 base and J by 4 bases, 5 bases remained unmatched. The CDR3 sequence is 14 residues long. The germline V gene encodes CDR1 SGHNT and CDR2 YYREEE (reference sequence).

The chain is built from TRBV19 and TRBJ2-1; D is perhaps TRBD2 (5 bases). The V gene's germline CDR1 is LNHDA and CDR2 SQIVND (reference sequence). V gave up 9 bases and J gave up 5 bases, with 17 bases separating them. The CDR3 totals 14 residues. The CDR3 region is CASLKTGYDNEQFF. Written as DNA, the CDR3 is TGTGCCAGCCTAAAAACGGGATACGACAATGAGCAGTTCTTC.

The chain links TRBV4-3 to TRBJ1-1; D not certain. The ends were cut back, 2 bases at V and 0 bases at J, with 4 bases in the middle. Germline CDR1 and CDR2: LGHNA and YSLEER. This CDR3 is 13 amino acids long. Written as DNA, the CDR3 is TGCGCCAGCAGCCAACGGGTGAACACTGAAGCTTTCTTT. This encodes CASSQRVNTEAFF.

CDR3 amino acids: CASSSSGQLNTEAFF. The CDR3 nucleotides read TGTGCCAGCAGCTCGTCCGGACAGCTGAACACTGAAGCTTTCTTT. The chain has TRBV5-6 and TRBJ1-1; weak D call: TRBD1 (6 bases). The germline V and J ends were trimmed by 3 bases and 0 bases, with 12 bases remaining between them. Germline V lookup: CDR1 SGHDT, CDR2 YYEEEE. The CDR3 contains 15 residues.

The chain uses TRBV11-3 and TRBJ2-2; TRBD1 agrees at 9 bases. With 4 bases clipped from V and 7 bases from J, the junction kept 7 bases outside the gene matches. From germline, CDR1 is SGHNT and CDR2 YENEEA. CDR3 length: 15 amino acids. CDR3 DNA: TGTGCCAGCAGCTCCGCACAGGGGGCCGGCGGGGAGCTGTTTTTT. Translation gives CASSSAQGAGGELFF.

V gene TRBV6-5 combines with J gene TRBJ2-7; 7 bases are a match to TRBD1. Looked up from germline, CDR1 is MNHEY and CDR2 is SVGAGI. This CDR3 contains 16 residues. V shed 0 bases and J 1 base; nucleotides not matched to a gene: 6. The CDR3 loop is CASSYSTGTVSYEQYF. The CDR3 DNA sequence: TGTGCCAGCAGTTACTCGACAGGGACCGTTTCCTACGAGCAGTACTTC.

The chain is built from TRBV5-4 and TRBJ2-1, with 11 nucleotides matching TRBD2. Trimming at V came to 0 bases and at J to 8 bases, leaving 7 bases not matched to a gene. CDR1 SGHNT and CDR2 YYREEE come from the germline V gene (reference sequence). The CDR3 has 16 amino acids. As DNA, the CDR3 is TGTGCCAGCAGCTTGGGCTCCGGGACTAGCGGCGATGAGCAGTTCTTC. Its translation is CASSLGSGTSGDEQFF.